Below, 10 T cell receptor beta chains from the same sample are listed, as sequenced in a study of CD8+ T cells in alopecia areata. cDNA prepared by RNA extraction and subsequent reverse transcription served as the template for sequencing. Assay used: immunoSEQ multiplex PCR; TCRdb lists only in-frame clones, some missing. This table has 150,000 to 200,000 clones, 50% to 70% appearing once. Treatment indicated: oral pan-JAK inhibitor, 5-10 mg twice daily. This specimen consisted of CD4+ T cells sorted from blood, obtained at roughly week 49, from a patient treated with tofacitinib. The receptors come from a human donor with alopecia areata.

In this sample, this clone turned up a few times. This rearrangement joins TRBV25-1 to TRBJ2-3; 8 nucleotides line up with TRBD2. J gave up 3 bases and V 2 bases, and 1 base lay outside the gene matches. The CDR3 spans 14 residues. CDR1 is MGHDK and CDR2 is SYGVNS in the germline V gene. In nucleotides, the CDR3 is TGTGCCAGCAGTGAAGCGGGGGGAACAGATACGCAGTATTTT. As protein: CASSEAGGTDTQYF. The full variable domain, in which reference TRBV25-1 and TRBJ2-3 provide the parts outside the CDR3, is EADIYQTPRYLVIGTGKKITLECSQTMGHDKMYWYQQDPGMELHLIHYSYGVNSTEKGDLSSESTVSRIRTEHFPLTLESARPSHTSQYLCASSEAGGTDTQYFGPGTRLTVL.

V usage is TRBV30 and J usage is TRBJ1-1; D perhaps matches TRBD1 (5 bases). This CDR3 spans 13 amino acids. Germline CDR1 reads GTSNPN; CDR2 reads SVGIG (reference sequence). Trimming removed 2 bases at V and 4 bases at J, with 11 bases between. CDR3 region: CAWSRSGTTEAFF. The CDR3, as DNA: TGTGCCTGGAGTAGATCGGGGACCACTGAAGCTTTCTTT.

The chain couples TRBV2 to TRBJ2-3; TRBD2 aligns across 8 bases. This CDR3 has 18 amino acids. CDR1 is SNHLY, CDR2 FYNNEI, per germline. V lost 3 bases and J lost 0; bases outside the gene matches: 11. Written as DNA, the CDR3 is TGTGCCAGCAGTGATCGGGCGGGGGGATCCTTCAGCACAGATACGCAGTATTTT. Translated, it gives CASSDRAGGSFSTDTQYF.

The chain links TRBV29-1 to TRBJ2-5; D is unclear. Germline CDR1 SQVTM, CDR2 ANQGSEA. V shed 6 bases and J shed 1 base, with 12 bases lying between them. This CDR3 is 13 amino acids long. The CDR3 spells CSVAFGSQETQYF. The CDR3 DNA follows: TGCAGCGTAGCTTTCGGCTCCCAAGAGACCCAGTACTTC.

The rearrangement uses TRBV4-3 and TRBJ1-4; D is unresolved. Between the trimmed V and J ends, which lost 0 bases and 8 bases, there was a span of 4 bases. Germline V gene lookup returns CDR1 LGHNA and CDR2 YSLEER. The CDR3 is 12 residues long. The chain's CDR3 is CASSQEGEKLFF. For the CDR3, the DNA is TGCGCCAGCAGCCAAGAAGGAGAAAAACTGTTTTTT.

The J gene is TRBJ1-5, the V gene TRBV2, with D hard to call. Per germline, CDR1 SNHLY and CDR2 FYNNEI. The V end was cut by 6 bases, the J end by 5 bases, with 11 bases between. CDR3 size: 13 residues. This CDR3 reads CASRLSWDQPQHF. CDR3 DNA: TGTGCCAGCAGACTTAGTTGGGATCAGCCCCAGCATTTT.

The chain recombines TRBV6-5 with TRBJ1-1, with D perhaps matching TRBD1 (6 bases). V was trimmed by 10 bases and J by 3 bases, leaving 18 bases between them. This CDR3 comprises 14 residues. Germline values: CDR1 MNHEY, CDR2 SVGAGI. The CDR3 region has the DNA TGTGCCATCCGCAATCACAGGGACGACACTGAAGCTTTCTTT. Protein sequence: CAIRNHRDDTEAFF.

This rearrangement joins TRBV11-1 to TRBJ1-1; no definite D call. The CDR3 contains 14 residues. Germline lookup yields CDR1 SGHAT and CDR2 FQDESV (reference sequence). V was trimmed by 4 bases and J by 0 bases, leaving 9 bases between them. The CDR3 protein is CASSSAGMNTEAFF. In nucleotides, the CDR3 is TGTGCCAGCAGCTCCGCCGGAATGAACACTGAAGCTTTCTTT.

The chain employs TRBV29-1 and TRBJ1-1; no definite D call. The V gene lost 4 bases and the J gene lost 1 base, with 7 bases spanning the gap. CDR1 is SQVTM, CDR2 ANQGSEA, per germline. The length of the CDR3 is 12 residues. For the CDR3, the DNA is TGCAGCGTTGTCCCAGAGAACACTGAAGCTTTCTTT. It is translated as CSVVPENTEAFF.

The rearrangement links TRBV30 to TRBJ1-5; 7 nucleotides align to TRBD1. V lost 3 bases to trimming and J lost 6 bases; unmatched junction nucleotides: 8. This CDR3 has 14 residues. Germline V gene lookup returns CDR1 GTSNPN and CDR2 SVGIG (reference sequence). CDR3 sequence: CAWRGRGGFQPQHF. The DNA for the CDR3 is TGTGCCTGGAGGGGGCGAGGGGGCTTTCAGCCCCAGCATTTT.